This TCR beta chain appears in the sequencing data of a study of blood T cell repertoires in COVID-19. Losses at the gene ends were 4 bases for V and 5 bases for J; bases not matched to a gene: 5. Germline-derived CDR1 and CDR2 are SGHNT and YYREEE (reference sequence). The CDR3 has 15 residues. The table came from immunoSEQ multiplex PCR; TCRdb's copy has only in-frame clones and leaves some out. This sample yields fewer than 600,000 clones, of which 88% are seen a single time; 1.5% to 2% belongs to the top ten. Specimen: PBMCs or T cells enriched from blood (not recorded which). The TCR originated in a woman in her thirties or forties who had recovered from COVID-19. The V gene is TRBV5-4, the J gene TRBJ2-1, with TRBD2 matching over 11 bases. CDR3 protein: CASSIGTSGNNEQFF. The CDR3, as DNA: TGTGCCAGCAGCATAGGGACTAGCGGCAACAATGAGCAGTTCTTC.